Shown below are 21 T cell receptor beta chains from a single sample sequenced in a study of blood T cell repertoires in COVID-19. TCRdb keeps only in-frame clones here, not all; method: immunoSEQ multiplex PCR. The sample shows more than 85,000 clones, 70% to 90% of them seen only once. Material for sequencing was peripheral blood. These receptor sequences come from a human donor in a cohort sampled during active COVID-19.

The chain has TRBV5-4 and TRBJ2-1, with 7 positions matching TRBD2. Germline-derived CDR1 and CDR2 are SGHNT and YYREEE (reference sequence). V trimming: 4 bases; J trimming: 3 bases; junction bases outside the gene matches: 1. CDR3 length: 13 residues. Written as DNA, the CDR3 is TGTGCCAGCAGCCGGGACTACTACAATGAGCAGTTCTTC. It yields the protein CASSRDYYNEQFF.

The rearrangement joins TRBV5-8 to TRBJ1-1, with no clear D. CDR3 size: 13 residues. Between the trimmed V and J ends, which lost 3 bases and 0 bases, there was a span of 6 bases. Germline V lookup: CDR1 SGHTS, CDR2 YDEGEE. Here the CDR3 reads CASSSTMNTEAFF. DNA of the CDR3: TGTGCCAGCAGCTCCACAATGAACACTGAAGCTTTCTTT.

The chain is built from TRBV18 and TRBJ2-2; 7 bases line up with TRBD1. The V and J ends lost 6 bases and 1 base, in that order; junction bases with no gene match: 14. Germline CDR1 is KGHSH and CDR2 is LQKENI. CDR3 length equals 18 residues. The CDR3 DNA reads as TGTGCCAGCTCTCTCCTGGCCCTGGGACAGAAGAACACCGGGGAGCTGTTTTTT. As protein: CASSLLALGQKNTGELFF.

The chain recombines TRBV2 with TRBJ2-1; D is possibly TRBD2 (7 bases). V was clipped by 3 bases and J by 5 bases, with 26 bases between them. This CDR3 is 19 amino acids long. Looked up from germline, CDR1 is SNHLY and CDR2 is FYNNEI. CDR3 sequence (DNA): TGTGCCAGCAGTGAGGAAGGGGGGACTAATACCAGGGTCAACAATGAGCAGTTCTTC. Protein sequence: CASSEEGGTNTRVNNEQFF.

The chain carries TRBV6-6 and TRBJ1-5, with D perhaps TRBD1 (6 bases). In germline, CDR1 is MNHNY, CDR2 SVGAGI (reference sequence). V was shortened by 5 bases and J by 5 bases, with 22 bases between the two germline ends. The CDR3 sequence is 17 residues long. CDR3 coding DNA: TGTGCCAGCAGTCTGGGGGCCTATAATGCTCAACATCAGCCCCAGCATTTT. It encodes CASSLGAYNAQHQPQHF.

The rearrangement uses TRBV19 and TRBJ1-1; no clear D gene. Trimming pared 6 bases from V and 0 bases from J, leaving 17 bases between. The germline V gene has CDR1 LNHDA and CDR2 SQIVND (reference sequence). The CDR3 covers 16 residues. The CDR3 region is CASRSRPTTLNTEAFF. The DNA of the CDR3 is TGTGCCAGTAGAAGCAGACCCACTACCCTGAACACTGAAGCTTTCTTT.

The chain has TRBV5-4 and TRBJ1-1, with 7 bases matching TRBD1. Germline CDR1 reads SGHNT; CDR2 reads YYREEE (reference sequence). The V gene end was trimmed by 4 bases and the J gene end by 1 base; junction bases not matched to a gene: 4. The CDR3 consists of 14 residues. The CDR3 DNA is TGTGCCAGCAGCCTGGACAGGCCGAACACTGAAGCTTTCTTT. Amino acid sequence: CASSLDRPNTEAFF.

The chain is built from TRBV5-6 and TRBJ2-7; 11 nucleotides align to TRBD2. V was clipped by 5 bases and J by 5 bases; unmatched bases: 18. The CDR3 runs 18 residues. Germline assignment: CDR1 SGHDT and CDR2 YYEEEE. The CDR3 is CASRPTGVAGGPWHEQYF. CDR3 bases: TGTGCCAGCAGACCTACAGGGGTAGCGGGAGGGCCTTGGCACGAGCAGTACTTC.

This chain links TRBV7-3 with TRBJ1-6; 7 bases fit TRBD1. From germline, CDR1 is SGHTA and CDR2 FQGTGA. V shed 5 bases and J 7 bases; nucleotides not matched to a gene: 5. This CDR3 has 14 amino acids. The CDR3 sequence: CASSRGTANSPLHF. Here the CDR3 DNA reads TGTGCCAGCAGCCGCGGGACAGCAAATTCACCCCTCCACTTT.

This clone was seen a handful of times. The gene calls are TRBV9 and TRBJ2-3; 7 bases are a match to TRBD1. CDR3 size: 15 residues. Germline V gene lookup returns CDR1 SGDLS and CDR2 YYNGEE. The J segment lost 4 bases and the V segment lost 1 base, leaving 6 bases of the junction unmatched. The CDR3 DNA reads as TGTGCCAGCAGCGTATCAGGGGGAAGCCCAGATACGCAGTATTTT. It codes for CASSVSGGSPDTQYF.

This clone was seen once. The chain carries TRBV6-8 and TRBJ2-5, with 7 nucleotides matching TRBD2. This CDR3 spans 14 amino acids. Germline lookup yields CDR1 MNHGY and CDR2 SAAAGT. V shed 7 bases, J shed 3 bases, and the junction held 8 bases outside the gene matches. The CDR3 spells CASIRTSWEETQYF. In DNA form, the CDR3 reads TGTGCCAGCATCCGGACTAGTTGGGAAGAGACCCAGTACTTC.

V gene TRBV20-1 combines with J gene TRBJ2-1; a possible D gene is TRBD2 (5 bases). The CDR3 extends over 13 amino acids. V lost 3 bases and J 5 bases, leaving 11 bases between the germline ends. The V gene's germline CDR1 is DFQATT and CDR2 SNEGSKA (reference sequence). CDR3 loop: CSASEDLNNEQFF. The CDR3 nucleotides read TGCAGTGCTAGTGAGGACTTGAACAATGAGCAGTTCTTC.

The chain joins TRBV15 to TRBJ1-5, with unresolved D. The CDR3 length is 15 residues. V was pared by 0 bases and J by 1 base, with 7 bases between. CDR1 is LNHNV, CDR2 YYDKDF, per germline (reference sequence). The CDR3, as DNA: TGTGCCACCAGCAGAGATGGAGGGAGCAATCAGCCCCAGCATTTT. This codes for CATSRDGGSNQPQHF. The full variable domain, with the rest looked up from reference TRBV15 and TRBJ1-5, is DAMVIQNPRYQVTQFGKPVTLSCSQTLNHNVMYWYQQKSSQAPKLLFHYYDKDFNNEADTPDNFQSRRPNTSFCFLDIRSPGLGDTAMYLCATSRDGGSNQPQHFGDGTRLSIL.

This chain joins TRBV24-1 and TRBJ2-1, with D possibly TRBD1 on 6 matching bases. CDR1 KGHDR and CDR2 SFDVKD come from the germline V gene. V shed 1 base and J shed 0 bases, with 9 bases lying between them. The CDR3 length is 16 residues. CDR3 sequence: CATSDFGTSSYNEQFF. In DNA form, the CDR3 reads TGTGCCACCAGTGATTTCGGGACAAGCTCCTACAATGAGCAGTTCTTC.

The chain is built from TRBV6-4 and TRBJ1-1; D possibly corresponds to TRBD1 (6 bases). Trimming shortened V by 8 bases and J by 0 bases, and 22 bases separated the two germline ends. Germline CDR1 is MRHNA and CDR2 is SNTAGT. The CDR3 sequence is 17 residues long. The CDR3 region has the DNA TGTGCCAGCCGCCCTCAACCAGGGGCGACTATGAACACTGAAGCTTTCTTT. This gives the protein CASRPQPGATMNTEAFF.

The CDR3 here is CASSAAGSYGYTF. The CDR3 DNA is TGTGCCAGCAGTGCCGCAGGGTCCTATGGCTACACCTTC. The V gene is TRBV25-1, the J gene TRBJ1-2, with a weak D call TRBD1 (5 bases). Trimming stripped 4 bases from V and 4 bases from J, with 10 bases between. The CDR3 is 13 residues long. Germline CDR1 is MGHDK and CDR2 is SYGVNS.

The CDR3 reads CASSDRDSTNEKLFF. The CDR3, as DNA: TGTGCCAGCAGTGACCGGGATTCAACTAATGAAAAACTGTTTTTT. The chain links TRBV6-1 to TRBJ1-4; D not resolved. V was pared by 3 bases and J by 0 bases, with 8 bases between. CDR3 length: 15 amino acids. Looked up from germline, CDR1 is MNHNS and CDR2 is SASEGT.

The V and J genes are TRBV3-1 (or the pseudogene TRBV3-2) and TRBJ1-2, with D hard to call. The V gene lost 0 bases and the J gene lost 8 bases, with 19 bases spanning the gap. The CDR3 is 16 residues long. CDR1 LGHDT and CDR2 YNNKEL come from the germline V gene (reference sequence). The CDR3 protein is CASSQDRAARAGGYTF. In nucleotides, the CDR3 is TGTGCCAGCAGCCAAGATAGGGCCGCCCGGGCGGGGGGCTACACCTTC.

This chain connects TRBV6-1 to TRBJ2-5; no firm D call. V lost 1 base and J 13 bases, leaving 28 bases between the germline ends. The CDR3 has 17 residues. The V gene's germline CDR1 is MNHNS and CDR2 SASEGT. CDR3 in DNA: TGTGCCAGCAGTGAAGACCCGGGTGTGGTGGTACTCAAGTCTGGGTACTTC. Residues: CASSEDPGVVVLKSGYF.

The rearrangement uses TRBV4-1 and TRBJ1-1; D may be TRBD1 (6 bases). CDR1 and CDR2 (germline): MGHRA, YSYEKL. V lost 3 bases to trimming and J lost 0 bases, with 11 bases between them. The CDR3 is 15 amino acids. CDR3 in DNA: TGCGCCAGCAGCCAGAGGACAGTCATGAACACTGAAGCTTTCTTT. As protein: CASSQRTVMNTEAFF.

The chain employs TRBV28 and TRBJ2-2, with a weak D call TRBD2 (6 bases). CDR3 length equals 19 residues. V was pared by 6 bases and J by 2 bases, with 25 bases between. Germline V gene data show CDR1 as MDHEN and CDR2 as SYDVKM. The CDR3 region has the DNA TGTGCCAGCAGCACAGCTAGCCCGTTGGTAGCGGTTAACACCGGGGAGCTGTTTTTT. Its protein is CASSTASPLVAVNTGELFF.